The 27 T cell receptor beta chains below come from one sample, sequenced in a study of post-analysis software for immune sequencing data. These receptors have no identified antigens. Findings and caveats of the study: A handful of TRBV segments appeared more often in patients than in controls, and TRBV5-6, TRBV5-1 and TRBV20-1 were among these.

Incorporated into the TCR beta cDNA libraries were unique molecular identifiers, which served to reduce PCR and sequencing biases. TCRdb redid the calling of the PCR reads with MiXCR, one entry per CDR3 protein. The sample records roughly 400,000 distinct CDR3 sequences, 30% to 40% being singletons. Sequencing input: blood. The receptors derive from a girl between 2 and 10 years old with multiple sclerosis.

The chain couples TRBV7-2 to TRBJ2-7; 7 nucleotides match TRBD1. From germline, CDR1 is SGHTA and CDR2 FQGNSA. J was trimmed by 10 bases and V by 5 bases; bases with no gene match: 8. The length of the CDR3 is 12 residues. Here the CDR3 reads CASSRDRATQYF. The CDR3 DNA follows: TGTGCCAGCAGCAGAGACAGGGCTACCCAGTACTTC.

CDR3 region: CASSQARSGNEQFF. CDR3 bases: TGCGCCAGCAGCCAAGCTAGGAGTGGTAATGAGCAGTTCTTC. This chain links TRBV4-3 with TRBJ2-1; the D is unclear. The CDR3 is made up of 14 amino acids. The germline V gene has CDR1 LGHNA and CDR2 YSLEER. V lost 1 base, J lost 7 bases, and 11 bases lay in between.

The CDR3 sequence: CASSLGQGIEAFF. The CDR3 nucleotides are TGTGCCAGCAGCTTAGGTCAGGGAATTGAAGCTTTCTTT. The chain carries TRBV7-8 and TRBJ1-1; D is perhaps TRBD1 (5 bases). V lost 1 base, J lost 7 bases, and 10 bases lay in between. CDR1 SGHVS and CDR2 FQNEAQ come from the germline V gene. CDR3 length: 13 amino acids.

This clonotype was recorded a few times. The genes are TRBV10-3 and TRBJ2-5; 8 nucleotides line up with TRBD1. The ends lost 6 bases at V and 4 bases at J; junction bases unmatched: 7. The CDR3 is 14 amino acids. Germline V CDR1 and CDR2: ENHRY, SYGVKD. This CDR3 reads CAISPQGAGETQYF. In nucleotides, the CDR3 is TGTGCCATCAGCCCCCAGGGGGCGGGAGAGACCCAGTACTTC.

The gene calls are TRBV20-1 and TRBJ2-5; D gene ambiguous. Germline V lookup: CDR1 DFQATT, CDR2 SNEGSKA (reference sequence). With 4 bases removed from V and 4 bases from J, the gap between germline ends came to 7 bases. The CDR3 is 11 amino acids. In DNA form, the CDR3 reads TGCAGTGCTATCCGGATAGAGACCCAGTACTTC. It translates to CSAIRIETQYF.

The CDR3 bases are TGTGCCAGCAGTACGGGACAGGGCTTAAATCAGCCCCAGCATTTT. As protein: CASSTGQGLNQPQHF. The chain uses TRBV28 and TRBJ1-5; TRBD1 agrees at 9 bases. The CDR3 runs 15 residues. CDR1 MDHEN and CDR2 SYDVKM come from the germline V gene. Trimming removed 5 bases from V and 4 bases from J; junction bases left unmatched: 6.

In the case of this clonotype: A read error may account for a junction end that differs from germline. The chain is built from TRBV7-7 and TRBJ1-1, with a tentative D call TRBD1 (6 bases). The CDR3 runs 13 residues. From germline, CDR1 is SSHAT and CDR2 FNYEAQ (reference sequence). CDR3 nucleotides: TGTGCTAGCAGGCCTCTCAGGGGTGCTGAAGCTTTCTTT. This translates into CASRPLRGAEAFF.

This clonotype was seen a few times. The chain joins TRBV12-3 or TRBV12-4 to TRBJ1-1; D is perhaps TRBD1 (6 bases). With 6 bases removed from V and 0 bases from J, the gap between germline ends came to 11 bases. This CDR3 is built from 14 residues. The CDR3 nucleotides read TGTGCCAGCAGCTCCAGGGGCCTGAACACTGAAGCTTTCTTT. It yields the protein CASSSRGLNTEAFF.

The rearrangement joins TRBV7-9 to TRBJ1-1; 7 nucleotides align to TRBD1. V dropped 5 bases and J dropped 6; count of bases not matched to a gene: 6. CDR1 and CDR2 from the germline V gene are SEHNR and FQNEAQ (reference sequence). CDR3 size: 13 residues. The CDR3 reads CASSGQVQPEAFF. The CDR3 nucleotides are TGTGCCAGCAGCGGACAGGTCCAACCTGAAGCTTTCTTT.

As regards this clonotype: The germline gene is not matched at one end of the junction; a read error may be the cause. CDR3 nucleotides: TGCGCCAGCAGTGGACGGGGTTACAGGGCTGGGGCCAACGTCCTGACTTTC. It encodes CASSGRGYRAGANVLTF. The chain recombines TRBV27 with TRBJ2-6; tentatively, D is TRBD1 (6 bases). This CDR3 comprises 17 residues. Germline CDR1 MNHEY, CDR2 SMNVEV (reference sequence).

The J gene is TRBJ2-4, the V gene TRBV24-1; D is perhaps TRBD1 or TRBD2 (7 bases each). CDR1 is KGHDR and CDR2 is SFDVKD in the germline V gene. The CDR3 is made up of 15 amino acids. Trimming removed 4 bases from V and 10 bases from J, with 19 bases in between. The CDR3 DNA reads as TGTGCCACCAGTGACCGCGACAGGGAGGGGACAATTCAGTACTTC. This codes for CATSDRDREGTIQYF.

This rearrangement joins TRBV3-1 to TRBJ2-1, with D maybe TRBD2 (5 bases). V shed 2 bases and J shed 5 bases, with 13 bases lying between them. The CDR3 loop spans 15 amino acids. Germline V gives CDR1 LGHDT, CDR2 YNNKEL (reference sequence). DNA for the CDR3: TGTGCCAGCAGCCAATCTTTAGACTATAACAATGAGCAGTTCTTC. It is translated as CASSQSLDYNNEQFF.

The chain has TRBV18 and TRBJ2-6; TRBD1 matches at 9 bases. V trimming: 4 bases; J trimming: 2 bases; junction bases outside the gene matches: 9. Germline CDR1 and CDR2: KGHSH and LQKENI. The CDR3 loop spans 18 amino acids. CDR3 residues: CASSQVDRGPPGANVLTF. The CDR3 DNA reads TGTGCCAGCTCACAGGTGGACAGGGGACCTCCTGGGGCCAACGTCCTGACTTTC.

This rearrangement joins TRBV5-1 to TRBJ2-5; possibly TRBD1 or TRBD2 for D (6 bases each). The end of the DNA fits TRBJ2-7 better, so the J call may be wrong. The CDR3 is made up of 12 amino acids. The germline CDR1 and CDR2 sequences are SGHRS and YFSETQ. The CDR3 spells CASRGRGDEQYF. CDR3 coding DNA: TGCGCCAGCAGGGGAAGGGGGGACGAGCAGTACTTC.

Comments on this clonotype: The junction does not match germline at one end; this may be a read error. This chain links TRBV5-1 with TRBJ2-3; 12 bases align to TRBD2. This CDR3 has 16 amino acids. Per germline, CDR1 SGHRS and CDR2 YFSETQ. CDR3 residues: CASSFLTSGSADRQYF. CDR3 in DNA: TGCGCCAGCAGCTTTTTGACTAGCGGGAGCGCAGATAGGCAGTATTTT.

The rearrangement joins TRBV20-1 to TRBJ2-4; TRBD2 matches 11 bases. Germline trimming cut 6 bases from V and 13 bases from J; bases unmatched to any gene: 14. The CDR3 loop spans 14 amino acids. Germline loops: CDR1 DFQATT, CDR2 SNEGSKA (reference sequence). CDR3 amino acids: CSAQGLAEYYKQYF. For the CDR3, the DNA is TGCAGTGCCCAGGGACTAGCGGAGTACTACAAGCAGTACTTC.

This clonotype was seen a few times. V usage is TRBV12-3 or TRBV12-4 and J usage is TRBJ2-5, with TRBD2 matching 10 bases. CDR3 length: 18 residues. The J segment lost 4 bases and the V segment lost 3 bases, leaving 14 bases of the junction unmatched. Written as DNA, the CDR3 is TGTGCCAGCAGTTTTCACCCACTTCTAGCGGGGGTCTTAGAGACCCAGTACTTC. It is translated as CASSFHPLLAGVLETQYF.

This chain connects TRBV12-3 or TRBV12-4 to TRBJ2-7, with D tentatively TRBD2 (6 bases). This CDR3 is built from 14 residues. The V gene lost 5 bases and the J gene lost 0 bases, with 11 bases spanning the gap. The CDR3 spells CASSPGTYSYEQYF. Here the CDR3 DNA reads TGTGCCAGCAGTCCGGGGACTTACTCCTACGAGCAGTACTTC.

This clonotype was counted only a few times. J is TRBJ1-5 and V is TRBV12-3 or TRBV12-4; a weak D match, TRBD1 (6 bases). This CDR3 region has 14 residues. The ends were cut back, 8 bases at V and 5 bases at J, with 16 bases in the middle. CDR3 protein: CASSSRGSDQPQHF. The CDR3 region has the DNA TGTGCCAGCTCAAGCAGGGGATCGGATCAGCCCCAGCATTTT.

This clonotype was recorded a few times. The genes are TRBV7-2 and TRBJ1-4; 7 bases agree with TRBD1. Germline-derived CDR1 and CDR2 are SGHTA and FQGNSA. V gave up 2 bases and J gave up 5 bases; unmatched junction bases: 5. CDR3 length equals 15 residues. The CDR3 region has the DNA TGTGCCAGCAGCTTACAGGCAGGGGGAAATGAAAAACTGTTTTTT. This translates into CASSLQAGGNEKLFF.

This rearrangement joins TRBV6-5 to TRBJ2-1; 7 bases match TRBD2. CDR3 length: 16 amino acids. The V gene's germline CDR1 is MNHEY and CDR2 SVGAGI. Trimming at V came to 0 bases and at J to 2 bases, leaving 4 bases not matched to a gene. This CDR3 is CASSYSGGVPYNEQFF. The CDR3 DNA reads TGTGCCAGCAGTTACTCGGGGGGGGTCCCCTACAATGAGCAGTTCTTC.

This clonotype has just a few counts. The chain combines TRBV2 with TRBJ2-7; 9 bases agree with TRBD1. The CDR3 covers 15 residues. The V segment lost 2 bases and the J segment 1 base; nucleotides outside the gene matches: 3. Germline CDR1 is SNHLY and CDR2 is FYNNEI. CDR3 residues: CASSERDRVSYEQYF. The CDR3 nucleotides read TGTGCCAGCAGTGAACGGGACAGGGTATCCTACGAGCAGTACTTC.

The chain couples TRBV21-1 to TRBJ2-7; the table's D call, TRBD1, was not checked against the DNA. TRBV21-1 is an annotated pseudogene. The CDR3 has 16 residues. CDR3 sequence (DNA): TGTGCCAGCAGCACACGGCGGAGACAGCGACTCTACGAGCAGTACTTC. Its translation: CASSTRRRQRLYEQYF.

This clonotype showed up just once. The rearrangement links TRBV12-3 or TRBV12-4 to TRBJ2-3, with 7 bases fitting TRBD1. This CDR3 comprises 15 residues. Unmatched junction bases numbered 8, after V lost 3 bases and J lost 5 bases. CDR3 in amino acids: CASSFDRVSLDTQYF. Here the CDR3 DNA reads TGTGCCAGCAGTTTCGACAGGGTTTCCTTAGATACGCAGTATTTT.

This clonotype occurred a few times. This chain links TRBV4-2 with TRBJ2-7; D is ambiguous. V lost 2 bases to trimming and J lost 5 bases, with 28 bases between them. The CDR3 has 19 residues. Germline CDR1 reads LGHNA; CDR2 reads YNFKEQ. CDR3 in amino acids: CASSQRDLVGYSRGNEQYF. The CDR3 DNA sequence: TGTGCCAGCAGCCAACGCGATCTCGTGGGGTACTCTCGTGGTAACGAGCAGTACTTC.

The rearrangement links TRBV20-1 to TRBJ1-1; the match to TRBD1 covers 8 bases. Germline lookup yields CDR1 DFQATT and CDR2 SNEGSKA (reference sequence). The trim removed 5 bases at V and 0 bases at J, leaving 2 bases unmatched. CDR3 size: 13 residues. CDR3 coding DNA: TGCAGTGCTGACAGGGGTATGAACACTGAAGCTTTCTTT. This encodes CSADRGMNTEAFF.

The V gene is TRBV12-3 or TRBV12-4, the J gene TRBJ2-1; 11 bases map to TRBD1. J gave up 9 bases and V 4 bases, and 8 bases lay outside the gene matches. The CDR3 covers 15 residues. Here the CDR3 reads CASSSPGTGGGEQFF. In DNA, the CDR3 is TGTGCCAGCAGTTCTCCCGGGACAGGGGGTGGTGAGCAGTTCTTC.